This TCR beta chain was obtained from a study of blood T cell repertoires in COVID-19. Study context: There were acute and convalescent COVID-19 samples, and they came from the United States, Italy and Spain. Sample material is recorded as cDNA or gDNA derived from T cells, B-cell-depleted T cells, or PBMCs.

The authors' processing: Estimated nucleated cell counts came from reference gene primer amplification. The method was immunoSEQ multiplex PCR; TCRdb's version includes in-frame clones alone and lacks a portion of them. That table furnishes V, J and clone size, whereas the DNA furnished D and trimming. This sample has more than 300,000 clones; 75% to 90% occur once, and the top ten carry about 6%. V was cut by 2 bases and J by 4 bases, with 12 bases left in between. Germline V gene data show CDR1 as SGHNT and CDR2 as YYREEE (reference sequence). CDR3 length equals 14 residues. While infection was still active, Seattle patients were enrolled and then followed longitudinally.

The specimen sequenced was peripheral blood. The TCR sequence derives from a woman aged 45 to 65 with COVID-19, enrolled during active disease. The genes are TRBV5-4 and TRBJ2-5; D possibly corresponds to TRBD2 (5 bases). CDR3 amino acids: CASSLWEGGETQYF. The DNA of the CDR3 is TGTGCCAGCAGCTTATGGGAAGGAGGAGAGACCCAGTACTTC.